Listed here are 8 T cell receptor beta chains from one sample, sequenced in a study of T cell responses to AZD1222 COVID-19 vaccine. Repertoires were generated with immunoSEQ multiplex PCR, while TCRdb's copy carries only in-frame clones and drops some. The data contain approximately 160,000 clones, approximately 93% of them singletons. Material: peripheral blood, obtained on day 0 of AZD1222 vaccination. The receptors shown here come from an adult in good health.

The V and J genes are TRBV5-1 and TRBJ1-5; unclear D gene. The CDR3 has 14 amino acids. Trimming cost V 2 bases and J 6 bases, with 12 bases left between them. Germline lookup yields CDR1 SGHRS and CDR2 YFSETQ. The CDR3 sequence is CASSLDQAGQPQHF. CDR3 bases: TGCGCCAGCAGCTTAGACCAGGCAGGTCAGCCCCAGCATTTT.

This chain connects TRBV18 to TRBJ1-5; D is uncertain. The CDR3 has 15 amino acids. Germline V CDR1 and CDR2: KGHSH, LQKENI. Trimming stripped 3 bases from V and 0 bases from J, with 9 bases between. The CDR3 coding sequence is TGTGCCAGCTCACCGACCGGATATAGCAATCAGCCCCAGCATTTT. Protein product: CASSPTGYSNQPQHF.

V is TRBV15 and J is TRBJ2-1; no clear D gene. The CDR3 consists of 12 residues. Per germline, CDR1 LNHNV and CDR2 YYDKDF (reference sequence). Deletions cut 2 bases from V and 8 bases from J, with 7 bases between. In DNA form, the CDR3 reads TGTGCCACCAGCAGACCTTGGGATGAGCAGTTCTTC. Translation gives CATSRPWDEQFF. The full variable domain, completed using reference TRBV15 and TRBJ2-1, is DAMVIQNPRYQVTQFGKPVTLSCSQTLNHNVMYWYQQKSSQAPKLLFHYYDKDFNNEADTPDNFQSRRPNTSFCFLDIRSPGLGDTAMYLCATSRPWDEQFFGPGTRLTVL.

This sequence joins TRBV12-3 or TRBV12-4 and TRBJ2-7; tentatively, D is TRBD1 (6 bases). With 6 bases removed from V and 3 bases from J, the gap between germline ends came to 12 bases. The CDR3 covers 13 residues. CDR3 sequence reads: CASRTTGNYEQYF. CDR3 coding DNA: TGTGCCAGCAGGACGACAGGAAACTACGAGCAGTACTTC.

The V gene is TRBV19, the J gene TRBJ2-3, with a weak D call TRBD2 (7 bases). Germline values: CDR1 LNHDA, CDR2 SQIVND (reference sequence). This CDR3 has 15 amino acids. V lost 7 bases and J lost 4, with 18 bases in between. CDR3 loop: CASTPGGGPADTQYF. As DNA, the CDR3 is TGTGCCAGTACCCCTGGGGGGGGCCCGGCAGATACGCAGTATTTT.

V usage is TRBV19 and J usage is TRBJ1-1; D perhaps matches TRBD1 (5 bases). CDR1 is LNHDA and CDR2 is SQIVND in the germline V gene (reference sequence). The V and J ends lost 2 bases and 0 bases respectively, with 10 bases between them. The CDR3 runs 15 residues. The CDR3 here is CASSILKGLNTEAFF. The CDR3 DNA reads TGTGCCAGTAGTATATTGAAGGGGTTGAACACTGAAGCTTTCTTT.

A remark on this clone: A junction boundary mismatches the germline segment, possibly from a read error. V and J are TRBV18 and TRBJ1-1; no reliable D call. The V gene's germline CDR1 is KGHSH and CDR2 LQKENI. This CDR3 spans 14 amino acids. This CDR3 is CASSLRSLNTEAFF. The CDR3 coding sequence is TGTGCCAGCTCGCTCAGAAGTTTGAACACTGAAGCCTTCTTT.

This rearrangement joins TRBV6-1 to TRBJ2-3; D is perhaps TRBD2 (6 bases). Germline V gene lookup returns CDR1 MNHNS and CDR2 SASEGT. V was clipped by 1 base and J by 0 bases, with 23 bases between them. This CDR3 has 20 residues. The CDR3: CASSEDRGKVSLPSTDTQYF. As DNA, the CDR3 is TGTGCCAGCAGTGAAGACCGGGGGAAGGTCTCATTACCTAGCACAGATACGCAGTATTTT.